The subject of this entry is one TCR beta chain. What it recognizes is unknown. The sample belongs to a study of shared clonotypes between healthy human individuals. Whole-study context: Aged 18 to 49, the donors were two women and a few men. Used for every donor were three CD4 naive, three CD4 memory, two CD8 naive and one CD8 memory plate.

Per the authors' pipeline: ImmunoSEQ junction-only sequences lacked quality scores, so their filtering differed. The table came from immunoSEQ multiplex PCR; TCRdb's copy has only in-frame clones and leaves some out. The V and J calls and clone size are taken from that table; D and trimming were inferred from the DNA. The sample carries about 1.1 million clones, approximately 80% recorded once. Looked up from germline, CDR1 is SGHNT and CDR2 is YYREEE (reference sequence). This CDR3 comprises 14 residues. V gave up 4 bases and J gave up 7 bases, with 18 bases separating them. Study-wide points: Donor clonotype sharing was expected to depend on sequencing depth.

The chain carries TRBV5-4 and TRBJ2-7, with D tentatively TRBD1 or TRBD2 (5 bases each). Source material: memory CD4+ T cells from PBMCs. Subset described: CD45RA-negative fraction. The origin of this receptor is a man in his late teens or twenties in good health. Some clones in this sample may be carry-over from other donors' samples. The CDR3 region is CASSRDQVSKEQYF. The DNA of the CDR3 is TGTGCCAGCAGCCGGGACCAGGTGTCAAAAGAGCAGTACTTC. Full variable domain (outside the CDR3, taken from reference TRBV5-4 and TRBJ2-7): ETGVTQSPTHLIKTRGQQVTLRCSSQSGHNTVSWYQQALGQGPQFIFQYYREEENGRGNFPPRFSGLQFPNYSSELNVNALELDDSALYLCASSRDQVSKEQYFGPGTRLTVT.